The rows below give T cell receptor beta chains drawn from one sample of a study of cytotoxic CD8 clonotypes in ibrutinib-treated CLL. Clones were read by immunoSEQ multiplex PCR, and TCRdb kept only the in-frame ones, dropping some. The data show about 140,000 clones, about 75% seen once. Here the sequenced sample was PBMCs, taken after 24 months of ibrutinib treatment. Receptors originate from a human donor with chronic lymphocytic leukemia. Both conserved end residues are part of each CDR3. The order of the fields is V gene, clone size, J gene, D gene, CDR3 length, CDR3 protein, CDR3 DNA. A D gene is named only where the DNA matches it firmly. For some rows the clone size is stated as once, few or many, or as a class when expanded; others skip it.

TRBV19	.	TRBJ1-1	.	14	CASSSVGGPTEAFF	TGTGCCAGTAGTAGTGTGGGCGGCCCCACTGAAGCTTTCTTT
TRBV11-2	few	TRBJ2-2	.	13	CASSPGVTGELFF	TGTGCCAGCAGCCCCGGGGTCACCGGGGAGCTGTTTTTT
TRBV4-3	few	TRBJ1-1	.	14	CASSQEAGWTEAFF	TGCGCCAGCAGCCAAGAGGCAGGGTGGACTGAAGCTTTCTTT
TRBV7-2	.	TRBJ2-3	TRBD1	14	CASSSTGGAGTQYF	TGTGCCAGCAGCTCGACAGGGGGCGCGGGTACGCAGTATTTT
TRBV7-2	.	TRBJ1-5	.	14	CASSPSAGNQPQHF	TGTGCCAGCAGCCCCAGCGCGGGGAATCAGCCCCAGCATTTT
TRBV28	few	TRBJ2-7	.	12	CASSLRPYEQYF	TGTGCCAGCAGTTTAAGACCCTACGAGCAGTACTTC
TRBV2	once	TRBJ1-2	.	14	CASSELGAGYGYTF	TGTGCCAGCAGTGAATTAGGGGCGGGGTATGGCTACACCTTC
TRBV7-3	.	TRBJ1-6	TRBD1	18	CASSLVGQGVGNNSPLHF	TGTGCCAGCAGCCTAGTAGGACAGGGAGTTGGGAATAATTCACCCCTCCACTTT
TRBV5-1	.	TRBJ2-7	.	18	CASSLGSRARRIVYEQYF	TGCGCCAGCAGCTTGGGTTCCCGCGCCCGGCGGATAGTCTACGAGCAGTACTTC
TRBV19	few	TRBJ1-5	.	14	CATTRGQGNQPQHF	TGTGCCACCACCCGCGGGCAGGGCAATCAGCCCCAGCATTTT
TRBV29-1	.	TRBJ1-5	TRBD1	13	CSVVHRGHQPQHF	TGCAGCGTTGTCCACAGGGGGCATCAGCCCCAGCATTTT
TRBV5-1	.	TRBJ1-2	.	14	CASSLAGVDYGYTF	TGCGCCAGCAGCTTGGCCGGGGTGGACTATGGCTACACCTTC
TRBV19	.	TRBJ2-7	.	16	CASSIGGGAKSYEQYF	TGTGCCAGTAGTATAGGGGGCGGCGCTAAATCCTACGAGCAGTACTTC
TRBV10-2	.	TRBJ1-3	.	12	CASQGSGNTIYF	TGCGCCAGCCAGGGGTCTGGAAACACCATATATTTT
TRBV7-8	.	TRBJ2-1	.	13	CASSLAGVPQQFF	TGTGCCAGCAGCTTAGCGGGGGTGCCGCAACAGTTCTTC
TRBV4-3	once	TRBJ2-1	.	12	CASSPPGGGQFF	TGCGCCAGCAGCCCCCCCGGGGGCGGGCAGTTCTTC
TRBV7-2	.	TRBJ1-1	.	16	CASSLAGGTMNTEAFF	TGTGCCAGCAGCTTAGCGGGGGGGACAATGAACACTGAAGCTTTCTTT
TRBV9	.	TRBJ2-3	TRBD2	16	CASSTRLAGVTDTQYF	TGTGCCAGCAGCACCCGCCTAGCGGGAGTAACAGATACGCAGTATTTT
TRBV2	.	TRBJ1-1	.	13	CASSWAGHSEAFF	TGTGCCAGCAGTTGGGCGGGACATTCGGAAGCTTTCTTT
TRBV5-1	.	TRBJ2-2	.	15	CASSLAGRNTGELFF	TGCGCCAGCAGCTTGGCCGGGAGAAACACCGGGGAGCTGTTTTTT
TRBV7-2	.	TRBJ2-1	TRBD2	18	CASSLPYRLAGTNNEQFF	TGTGCCAGCAGCTTACCCTACCGACTAGCGGGGACTAACAATGAGCAGTTCTTC
TRBV6-5	.	TRBJ2-1	TRBD1	15	CASSYTGTGNNEQFF	TGTGCCAGCAGTTACACCGGGACAGGGAACAATGAGCAGTTCTTC
TRBV5-1	few	TRBJ1-1	TRBD1	13	CASSLPGQGSAFF	TGCGCCAGCAGCTTGCCGGGACAGGGTAGTGCTTTCTTT
TRBV6-1	.	TRBJ2-1	TRBD1	15	CASSQTGGTYNEQFF	TGTGCCAGCAGCCAGACAGGGGGGACCTACAATGAGCAGTTCTTC
TRBV18	.	TRBJ1-1	.	14	CASSPGMGGPEAFF	TGTGCCAGCTCACCAGGGATGGGGGGGCCTGAAGCTTTCTTT
TRBV5-1	.	TRBJ1-1	TRBD1	15	CASSTRTGPGAEAFF	TGCGCCAGCAGCACCCGGACAGGGCCGGGAGCTGAAGCTTTCTTT
TRBV18	.	TRBJ2-5	.	16	CASSPSALFPQETQYF	TGTGCCAGCTCACCTAGCGCCCTGTTTCCCCAAGAGACCCAGTACTTC
TRBV18	.	TRBJ2-5	.	14	CASSPPTRVETQYF	TGTGCCAGCTCACCACCGACTAGGGTGGAGACCCAGTACTTC
TRBV9	few	TRBJ1-2	TRBD1	15	CASSAGQGNNYGYTF	TGTGCCAGCAGCGCGGGACAGGGGAATAACTATGGCTACACCTTC
TRBV5-1	.	TRBJ1-1	TRBD1	16	CASSLRTGWVNTEAFF	TGCGCCAGCAGCTTACGGACAGGGTGGGTGAACACTGAAGCTTTCTTT
TRBV7-6	.	TRBJ2-7	.	12	CASSIATYEQYF	TGTGCCAGCAGCATAGCTACCTACGAGCAGTACTTC
TRBV5-4	once	TRBJ1-2	.	15	CASSLSFSPNYGYTF	TGTGCCAGCAGCTTGAGTTTCAGCCCTAACTATGGCTACACCTTC
TRBV5-1	.	TRBJ1-6	.	15	CASSLEPQKNSPLHF	TGCGCCAGCAGCTTGGAACCACAGAAGAATTCACCCCTCCACTTT
TRBV28	few	TRBJ1-1	.	12	CASSDINTEAFF	TGTGCCAGCAGCGACATAAACACTGAAGCTTTCTTT
TRBV7-2	few	TRBJ1-1	.	13	CASSFQFPTEAFF	TGTGCCAGCAGCTTCCAATTCCCCACTGAAGCTTTCTTT
TRBV30	.	TRBJ1-2	.	12	CAWERGGYGYTF	TGTGCCTGGGAGAGGGGCGGGTATGGCTACACCTTC